This TCR beta chain was retrieved from a study of T cell repertoires in cytomegalovirus infection. In the study overall: Well-studied HLA-B-restricted epitopes and recently identified HLA-C-restricted epitopes of CMV were both used in the study. Indications came from public TCR beta signatures; they pointed to CMV infection and to a matching HLA type.

The table lists this clonotype with many counts. Its antigen is still unknown. A single record per CDR3 protein comes from TCRdb applying MiXCR to the reads. The repertoire holds 86,000 or so distinct CDR3 sequences, with 20% to 30% as singletons. Regarding the study as a whole: Individuals carrying CMV plus the relevant HLA were identified by cumulative frequency of public TCR beta families. The ex vivo response showed dominance by HLA-C-restricted CMV-specific TCR beta clonotypes.

Trimming left V 2 bases short and J 0 bases short, with 5 bases between. This CDR3 has 14 amino acids. The origin of this receptor is a human donor in good health (CMV status not recorded). Some clones in this sample may be carry-over from other donors' samples. J is TRBJ1-5 and V is TRBV12-3 or TRBV12-4; no reliable D call. The source material was CD8+ T cells from cultured PBMCs, sampled from culture after CMV antigen stimulation. The CDR3, as DNA: TGTGCCAGCAGTTTAAGCGATAGCAATCAGCCCCAGCATTTT. The encoded protein is CASSLSDSNQPQHF.